The TCR beta chain described here comes from a study of identical twins. The CDR3 is 14 residues long. With 6 bases clipped from V and 2 bases from J, the junction kept 5 bases outside the gene matches. CDR1 and CDR2 from the germline V gene are SNHLY and FYNNEI. TCRdb independently ran MiXCR on the 5' RACE reads; one entry per CDR3 protein. The sample lists fewer than 250,000 distinct CDR3 sequences; around 6.6% were seen once. The sample also formed part of further work on yellow fever vaccine responses in identical twins.

The TCR comes from a woman under 30 in good health. Sequencing used memory (CD45RO+) T cells sorted from blood. The V call is TRBV2, the J call TRBJ2-7; 9 bases map to TRBD1. The CDR3 nucleotides are TGTGCCAGCAGGCCGGGACAGGGCACCTACGAGCAGTACTTC. Translating it yields CASRPGQGTYEQYF.